This paragraph reports one T cell receptor (beta chain). This record comes from a study of T cell changes during pregnancy in multiple sclerosis. This CDR3 spans 13 amino acids. Trimming at V came to 5 bases and at J to 6 bases, leaving 4 bases not matched to a gene. In germline, CDR1 is SGHNT, CDR2 YENEEA. Some clones are missing from TCRdb's copy, which holds only in-frame ones; the method was immunoSEQ multiplex PCR. The table has around 40,000 clones, 90% seen once; the top ten hold 0.3% to 0.4%. The TCR comes from a female donor with multiple sclerosis, enrolled in a pregnancy study. The material sequenced was CD4+ T cells from peripheral blood mononuclear cells, taken in the second trimester of pregnancy. The chain couples TRBV11-3 to TRBJ1-3; 7 bases map to TRBD1. CDR3 loop: CASSQTGENTIYF. The DNA for the CDR3 is TGTGCCAGCAGCCAAACAGGGGAAAACACCATATATTTT.